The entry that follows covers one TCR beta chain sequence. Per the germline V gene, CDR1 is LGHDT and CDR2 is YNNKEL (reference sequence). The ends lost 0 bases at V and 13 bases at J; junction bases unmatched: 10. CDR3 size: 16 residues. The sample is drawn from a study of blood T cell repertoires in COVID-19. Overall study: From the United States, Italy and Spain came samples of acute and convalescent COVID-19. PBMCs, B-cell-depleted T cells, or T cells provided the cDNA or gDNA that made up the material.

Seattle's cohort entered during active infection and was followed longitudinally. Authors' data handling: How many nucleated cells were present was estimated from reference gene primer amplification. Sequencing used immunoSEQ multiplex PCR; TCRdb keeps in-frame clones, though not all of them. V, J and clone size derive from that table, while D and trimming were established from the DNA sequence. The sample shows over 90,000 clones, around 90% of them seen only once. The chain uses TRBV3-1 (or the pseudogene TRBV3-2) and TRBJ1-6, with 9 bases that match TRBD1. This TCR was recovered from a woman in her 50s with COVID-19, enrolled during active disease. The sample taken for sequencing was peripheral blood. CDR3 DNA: TGTGCCAGCAGCCAAGATCTCCGGACAGGGGCTGAGCCCCTCCACTTT. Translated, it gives CASSQDLRTGAEPLHF.